The following is a T cell receptor (beta chain) sequence with its context. This sample stems from a study of blood T cell repertoires in COVID-19. The germline V and J ends were trimmed by 1 base and 1 base, with 14 bases remaining between them. The CDR3 spans 17 residues. The germline V gene encodes CDR1 MGHRA and CDR2 YSYEKL. This table comes from immunoSEQ multiplex PCR, and its TCRdb copy is limited to in-frame clones, with some not included. The table lists about 220,000 clones, approximately 86% of them singletons. The sample consisted of PBMCs or T cells enriched from blood (not recorded which). The TCR originated in a woman in her fifties or sixties with acute COVID-19. The chain has TRBV4-1 and TRBJ1-5; D possibly corresponds to TRBD1 (5 bases). CDR3 amino acids: CASSQGGGGNSNQPQHF. DNA for the CDR3: TGCGCCAGCAGCCAAGGGGGCGGAGGGAACAGCAATCAGCCCCAGCATTTT.